This TCR beta chain was found in a study of shared clonotypes between healthy human individuals. This CDR3 has 15 residues. CDR1 is ENHRY, CDR2 SYGVKD, per germline. Trimming pared 3 bases from V and 0 bases from J, leaving 11 bases between. Study-wide points: Naive subsets typically showed greater estimated richness than memory subsets.

Only in-frame clones appear in the TCRdb table, and some are missing; sequencing was by immunoSEQ multiplex PCR. The sample lists roughly 760,000 clones; 74% were seen once. The investigators split CD4+ cells into a CD45RA+ naive subset and a CD45RA-negative memory subset. Concerning this clone itself: What it recognizes is unknown.

This sequence originates from a woman in her twenties or thirties in good health. The chain couples TRBV10-3 to TRBJ1-2, with no clear D. The sample taken for sequencing was memory CD4+ T cells sorted from blood. Subset given: CD45RA-negative fraction. CDR3 residues: CAISDPGETNYGYTF. For the CDR3, the DNA is TGTGCCATCAGTGATCCGGGAGAAACTAACTATGGCTACACCTTC.